The next 11 T cell receptor beta chains were all read from a single sample in a study of OX40 agonist ivuxolimab in advanced cancers. Some clones are missing from TCRdb's copy, which holds only in-frame ones; the method was immunoSEQ multiplex PCR. The sample shows tens of thousands of clones, around nine tenths of them seen only once. This material consisted of CD4+ or CD8+ T cells sorted from blood, taken in a trial of the OX40 agonist ivuxolimab. Source of these receptors: an adult with an advanced solid tumor such as melanoma, head and neck, liver or kidney cancer.

V is TRBV10-3 and J is TRBJ2-1; the D gene could be TRBD1 or TRBD2 (5 bases each). V shed 11 bases and J shed 4 bases, with 12 bases lying between them. There are 12 residues in the CDR3. CDR1 is ENHRY, CDR2 SYGVKD, per germline. In nucleotides, the CDR3 is TGTGCCGCCCGGGACGGGTACAATGAGCAGTTCTTC. It specifies CAARDGYNEQFF.

This chain uses TRBV7-9 with TRBJ2-2; 8 bases map to TRBD2. Per germline, CDR1 SEHNR and CDR2 FQNEAQ (reference sequence). The CDR3 covers 14 residues. The CDR3 spells CALSGGPGTGELFF. Written as DNA, the CDR3 is TGTGCTTTATCGGGGGGGCCCGGCACCGGGGAGCTGTTTTTT.

As regards this clone: The same CDR3 is also encoded by other DNA sequences in this sample. This rearrangement joins TRBV30 to TRBJ2-2, with unresolved D. The CDR3 runs to 11 residues. Trimming pared 2 bases from V and 9 bases from J, leaving 7 bases between. Germline values: CDR1 GTSNPN, CDR2 SVGIG (reference sequence). The CDR3 loop is CAWSKGWELFF. In nucleotides, the CDR3 is TGTGCCTGGAGTAAAGGGTGGGAGCTGTTTTTT.

The chain combines TRBV6-1 with TRBJ2-1, with 7 nucleotides matching TRBD2. Unmatched junction bases numbered 13, after V lost 3 bases and J lost 8 bases. CDR3 length: 16 residues. Germline V lookup: CDR1 MNHNS, CDR2 SASEGT. The CDR3 bases are TGTGCCAGCAGTGAGTTCTCTGGCGGGGCGGGGGATGAGCAGTTCTTC. Translated, it gives CASSEFSGGAGDEQFF.

This clone has only a few counts. The chain links TRBV29-1 to TRBJ1-1; unclear D gene. CDR1 and CDR2 from the germline V gene are SQVTM and ANQGSEA. Trimming stripped 3 bases from V and 1 base from J, with 6 bases between. This CDR3 is built from 12 residues. The CDR3 sequence: CSVDTGNTEAFF. The CDR3 nucleotides are TGCAGCGTTGACACGGGGAACACTGAAGCTTTCTTT.

The chain has TRBV27 and TRBJ2-5, with D possibly being TRBD2 (6 bases). The germline V gene encodes CDR1 MNHEY and CDR2 SMNVEV (reference sequence). V was trimmed by 0 bases and J by 6 bases, leaving 14 bases between them. This CDR3 is built from 15 residues. The CDR3 sequence is CASSLSAGSRKTQYF. As DNA, the CDR3 is TGTGCCAGCAGTTTATCGGCCGGGAGCAGAAAGACCCAGTACTTC.

The chain has TRBV4-1 and TRBJ1-1; 7 bases are shared with TRBD1. The germline V gene has CDR1 MGHRA and CDR2 YSYEKL. V was pared by 2 bases and J by 3 bases, with 6 bases of the junction left unmatched. There are 15 residues in the CDR3. This chain's CDR3 is CASSQQTGMDTEAFF. CDR3 sequence (DNA): TGCGCCAGCAGCCAACAGACAGGGATGGACACTGAAGCTTTCTTT.

V gene TRBV9 combines with J gene TRBJ1-2; D not certain. Germline V CDR1 and CDR2: SGDLS, YYNGEE. The CDR3 loop spans 11 amino acids. Trimming pared 5 bases from V and 6 bases from J, leaving 8 bases between. CDR3 sequence (DNA): TGTGCCAGCAGTGAACTCAATGGCTACACCTTC. Translated, it gives CASSELNGYTF.

The count of this clone is one. The same CDR3 also results from other DNA sequences found in this sample. The rearrangement links TRBV5-1 to TRBJ1-2; D ambiguous. The CDR3 sequence is 12 residues long. The V gene's germline CDR1 is SGHRS and CDR2 YFSETQ. V dropped 0 bases and J dropped 8 bases, with 8 bases sitting between them. This CDR3 reads CASSLGAGGYTF. The CDR3, as DNA: TGCGCCAGCAGCTTGGGTGCGGGGGGCTACACCTTC.

The CDR3 DNA reads as TGTGCCAGCTTCCCGGGACGTACCTGGAGCTCTGGAAACACCATATATTTT. It encodes CASFPGRTWSSGNTIYF. The V call is TRBV2, the J call TRBJ1-3; D may be TRBD1 (5 bases). Trimming took 8 bases from V and 0 from J, leaving 20 bases between them. Germline V CDR1 and CDR2: SNHLY, FYNNEI. The CDR3 runs to 17 residues.

The chain carries TRBV29-1 and TRBJ2-7, with 9 bases aligning to TRBD1. The germline V gene encodes CDR1 SQVTM and CDR2 ANQGSEA. The CDR3 is made up of 14 amino acids. V lost 6 bases and J lost 2; bases outside the gene matches: 8. The CDR3 sequence: CSVLGQGSTYEQYF. The CDR3 coding sequence is TGCAGCGTCCTGGGACAGGGAAGTACCTACGAGCAGTACTTC.